What follows are 13 T cell receptor beta chains derived from one specimen sequenced in a study of shared clonotypes between healthy human individuals. TCRdb's table, derived via immunoSEQ multiplex PCR, lists solely in-frame clones and lacks some. The sample carries about 1,800,000 clones, about 95% recorded once. Cells designated naive CD8 were CD45RO-negative and were positively selected for CCR7, with terminally differentiated effector memory CD45RA+ cells excluded. Sequenced input: naive CD8+ T cells sorted from blood. The receptors were gathered from a man younger than 35 in good health.

This chain joins TRBV10-1 and TRBJ1-1; 8 bases match TRBD1. Trimming at V came to 6 bases and at J to 8 bases, leaving 8 bases not matched to a gene. The CDR3 runs 13 residues. Germline CDR1 reads WNHNN; CDR2 reads SYGVQD (reference sequence). The CDR3 spells CASSAQGAAEAFF. The CDR3 nucleotides are TGCGCCAGCAGCGCCCAGGGGGCCGCAGAAGCTTTCTTT.

The rearrangement uses TRBV5-1 and TRBJ2-2; D not resolved. The CDR3 spans 12 residues. Trimming took 4 bases from V and 3 from J, leaving 4 bases between them. CDR1 SGHRS and CDR2 YFSETQ come from the germline V gene. CDR3: CASSVDTGELFF. CDR3 DNA: TGCGCCAGCAGCGTGGACACCGGGGAGCTGTTTTTT.

Concerning this clone: Other DNA sequences within the sample encode an identical CDR3. V gene TRBV9 combines with J gene TRBJ2-3; the D gene is possibly TRBD1 (6 bases). The CDR3 is 15 amino acids. Trimming left V 3 bases short and J 1 base short, with 12 bases between. In germline, CDR1 is SGDLS, CDR2 YYNGEE. CDR3 coding DNA: TGTGCCAGCAGCGCTTTAGAGGGGGGCACAGATACGCAGTATTTT. It is translated as CASSALEGGTDTQYF.

The CDR3 region is CASSIVLLAEGGEQFF. Here the CDR3 DNA reads TGTGCCAGTAGTATAGTATTACTAGCGGAAGGTGGTGAGCAGTTCTTC. The V and J genes are TRBV19 and TRBJ2-1; 8 positions agree with TRBD2. Germline assignment: CDR1 LNHDA and CDR2 SQIVND (reference sequence). The CDR3 runs 16 residues. Trimming at V came to 1 base and at J to 9 bases, leaving 11 bases not matched to a gene.

The sample holds one count of this clone. This sequence joins TRBV7-9 and TRBJ2-1; D might be TRBD1 (6 bases). Trimming took 4 bases from V and 5 from J, leaving 15 bases between them. Per germline, CDR1 SEHNR and CDR2 FQNEAQ (reference sequence). The CDR3 runs to 15 residues. For the CDR3, the DNA is TGTGCCAGCAGCTACCTAGGGGGTGGGGACAATGAGCAGTTCTTC. It is translated as CASSYLGGGDNEQFF. Filled out from reference TRBV7-9 and TRBJ2-1, the complete variable domain reads DTGVSQNPRHKITKRGQNVTFRCDPISEHNRLYWYRQTLGQGPEFLTYFQNEAQLEKSRLLSDRFSAERPKGSFSTLEIQRTEQGDSAMYLCASSYLGGGDNEQFFGPGTRLTVL.

The rearrangement links TRBV4-1 to TRBJ2-6; weak D call: TRBD2 (5 bases). The germline V gene encodes CDR1 MGHRA and CDR2 YSYEKL. V lost 2 bases and J lost 2, with 7 bases in between. This CDR3 is built from 15 residues. The CDR3 DNA reads TGCGCCAGCAGCCAACCGGGAACTGGGGCCAACGTCCTGACTTTC. It specifies CASSQPGTGANVLTF.

This rearrangement joins TRBV30 to TRBJ1-2; unclear D gene. V shed 2 bases and J shed 1 base, with 8 bases lying between them. The V gene's germline CDR1 is GTSNPN and CDR2 SVGIG (reference sequence). The CDR3 consists of 13 residues. The chain's CDR3 is CAWSPLVNYGYTF. As DNA, the CDR3 is TGTGCCTGGAGTCCCCTAGTTAACTATGGCTACACCTTC.

The chain joins TRBV28 to TRBJ1-1; 7 bases fit TRBD1. The germline V gene encodes CDR1 MDHEN and CDR2 SYDVKM. The CDR3 runs 14 residues. J was trimmed by 1 base and V by 7 bases; bases with no gene match: 6. The CDR3 spells CASNRGGGNTEAFF. CDR3 coding DNA: TGTGCCAGCAACAGGGGCGGTGGGAACACTGAAGCTTTCTTT.

The chain employs TRBV19 and TRBJ2-2; D unclear. The V end lost 6 bases, the J end lost 5 bases, and 7 bases lay between the germline ends. In germline, CDR1 is LNHDA, CDR2 SQIVND (reference sequence). This CDR3 has 12 residues. CDR3 sequence: CASRAITGELFF. The CDR3, as DNA: TGTGCCAGTAGGGCAATAACCGGGGAGCTGTTTTTT.

The chain links TRBV6-1 to TRBJ2-7; tentatively, D is TRBD1 (6 bases). Trimming cost V 0 bases and J 4 bases, with 13 bases left between them. This CDR3 contains 15 residues. In germline, CDR1 is MNHNS, CDR2 SASEGT. The CDR3: CASSEAHLQGYEQYF. CDR3 in DNA: TGTGCCAGCAGTGAAGCACATCTACAGGGTTACGAGCAGTACTTC.

The chain employs TRBV11-2 and TRBJ2-7; 8 bases are shared with TRBD1. Per germline, CDR1 SGHAT and CDR2 FQNNGV. Trimming took 5 bases from V and 6 from J; bases not matched to a gene: 9. The CDR3 covers 14 residues. For the CDR3, the DNA is TGTGCCAGCAGCCCAGGGACAGGAGGTAGCGAGCAGTACTTC. This gives the protein CASSPGTGGSEQYF.

J is TRBJ2-1 and V is TRBV30; TRBD1 matches 11 bases. CDR3 length: 16 amino acids. The V and J ends lost 2 bases and 4 bases, in that order; junction bases with no gene match: 7. Germline V gene sequence: CDR1 GTSNPN, CDR2 SVGIG (reference sequence). The CDR3 nucleotides read TGTGCCTGGAGTTTTAGGACAGGGGGCTCATACAATGAGCAGTTCTTC. It specifies CAWSFRTGGSYNEQFF.

The chain recombines TRBV5-8 with TRBJ2-1; D not certain. From germline, CDR1 is SGHTS and CDR2 YDEGEE. The CDR3 contains 16 residues. V shed 0 bases and J shed 4 bases, with 14 bases lying between them. CDR3 in DNA: TGTGCCAGCAGCTTGGGTAGGGAACGTCAATACAATGAGCAGTTCTTC. The encoded protein is CASSLGRERQYNEQFF. The entire variable domain, with the rest obtained from reference TRBV5-8 and TRBJ2-1, is as follows: EAGVTQSPTHLIKTRGQQATLRCSPISGHTSVYWYQQALGLGLQFLLWYDEGEERNRGNFPPRFSGRQFPNYSSELNVNALELEDSALYLCASSLGRERQYNEQFFGPGTRLTVL.